The 9 T cell receptor beta chains below were found in one sample sequenced in a study of T cells expressing NK-cell markers. For each CDR3 protein, TCRdb gives one entry from its re-call of the 5' RACE reads, without DNA. This table holds under 35,000 distinct CDR3 sequences. Sequencing used blood T cells: a sorted CD56 or NKG2C T cell subset, CD4+ or CD8+ T cells, or bulk PBMC T cells (not recorded which). The source is a woman aged 18 to 75 in good health.

This CDR3 is CSAVGGASGNTIYF. The chain joins TRBV20-1 to TRBJ1-3; TCRdb outputs TRBD1, but without DNA this stays unchecked. The CDR3 length is 14 residues. The V gene's germline CDR1 is DFQATT and CDR2 SNEGSKA (reference sequence).

This chain joins TRBV15 and TRBJ2-6; TCRdb's D gene call, TRBD1, goes unchecked for lack of DNA. The CDR3 extends over 17 amino acids. CDR1 LNHNV and CDR2 YYDKDF come from the germline V gene (reference sequence). The CDR3 loop is CATGRDRALSGANVLTF. The complete variable domain, with remaining parts taken from reference TRBV15 and TRBJ2-6, reads DAMVIQNPRYQVTQFGKPVTLSCSQTLNHNVMYWYQQKSSQAPKLLFHYYDKDFNNEADTPDNFQSRRPNTSFCFLDIRSPGLGDTAMYLCATGRDRALSGANVLTFGAGSRLTVL.

The chain carries TRBV20-1 and TRBJ1-4. The CDR3 covers 15 residues. Germline CDR1 is DFQATT and CDR2 is SNEGSKA (reference sequence). CDR3 sequence: CSARPTVATNEKLFF.

This chain uses TRBV12-3 or TRBV12-4 with TRBJ2-4; with no DNA, the TCRdb D assignment of TRBD1 cannot be verified. This CDR3 is 14 amino acids long. CDR3: CASRNGGAKNIQYF.

The V call is TRBV7-9, the J call TRBJ1-1; TCRdb calls TRBD1, which cannot be checked without DNA. Per germline, CDR1 SEHNR and CDR2 FQNEAQ (reference sequence). The length of the CDR3 is 15 residues. Here the CDR3 reads CASSLDDRGHTEAFF.

The CDR3 sequence is CASSVEYRPNTEAFF. The chain is built from TRBV9 and TRBJ1-1. Germline-derived CDR1 and CDR2 are SGDLS and YYNGEE. The length of the CDR3 is 15 residues.

The V call is TRBV29-1, the J call TRBJ2-7; TCRdb's D call of TRBD2 is untestable without DNA. The CDR3 has 12 residues. Germline CDR1 and CDR2: SQVTM and ANQGSEA. CDR3 sequence: CSVVNGPYEQYF.

The chain employs TRBV4-1 and TRBJ2-7; the TCRdb call, TRBD2, lacks DNA for checking. The CDR3 extends over 15 amino acids. The germline V gene encodes CDR1 MGHRA and CDR2 YSYEKL. The CDR3 region is CASSQEAGLAYEQYF.

This rearrangement joins TRBV20-1 to TRBJ2-7; TCRdb reports TRBD2, a call that lacks DNA to check it against. The CDR3 spans 15 residues. Per the germline V gene, CDR1 is DFQATT and CDR2 is SNEGSKA (reference sequence). The CDR3 spells CSATESGGPSYEQYF.